This TCR beta chain originates from a study of Tregs in tolerant kidney transplant recipients. The germline V gene encodes CDR1 SGHAT and CDR2 FQNNGV. Deletions cut 1 base from V and 6 bases from J, with 7 bases between. The CDR3 is 13 residues long. Whole-study results and caveats: Changing PCR primers prevented nucleotide comparison between some patients' samples.

About this clone: Its antigen is currently unknown.

Generated by immunoSEQ multiplex PCR, the TCRdb table keeps only in-frame clones and is missing some. The data show approximately 75,000 clones, approximately 90% seen once. The specimen comprised Tregs from blood, sampled before the transplant. The V gene is TRBV11-2, the J gene TRBJ2-1, with no clear D. The TCR sequence derives from a human donor who received a combined kidney and bone marrow transplant. CDR3 residues: CASSLGLVNEQFF. The CDR3 coding sequence is TGTGCCAGCAGCTTAGGACTGGTCAATGAGCAGTTCTTC. The full variable domain, completed using reference TRBV11-2 and TRBJ2-1, is EAGVAQSPRYKIIEKRQSVAFWCNPISGHATLYWYQQILGQGPKLLIQFQNNGVVDDSQLPKDRFSAERLKGVDSTLKIQPAKLEDSAVYLCASSLGLVNEQFFGPGTRLTVL.